What follows are 15 T cell receptor beta chains derived from one specimen sequenced in a study of vaccination and CD4 T cells after COVID-19. The antigens these receptors bind are not known. As to treatment: approximately 10-day PBMC culture with coronavirus spike peptide pools or control peptides (ViraFEST assay). The Oncomine TCR Beta short-read assay was applied to DNA of cultured CD4+ T cells. TCRdb re-called the PCR reads through MiXCR, storing one row per CDR3 protein. Of over 10,000 distinct CDR3 sequences detected, about two thirds appear once; the ten largest clones hold roughly 30%. Sequencing input: CD4+ T cells from blood, cultured in vitro. All receptors come from a human donor who had recovered from COVID-19.

V and J are TRBV11-3 and TRBJ1-1, with D hard to call. The CDR3 spans 14 residues. Per germline, CDR1 SGHNT and CDR2 YENEEA. Trimming cost V 5 bases and J 4 bases, with 14 bases left between them. The CDR3 protein is CASSPQPGVTEAFF. Here the CDR3 DNA reads TGTGCCAGCAGCCCGCAGCCGGGAGTCACTGAAGCTTTCTTT.

As concerns this clonotype: The junction and the germline gene differ at one end; a read error may be behind it. The rearrangement uses TRBV7-3 and TRBJ2-5; D unresolved. The length of the CDR3 is 13 residues. CDR1 and CDR2 (germline): SGHTA, FQGTGA. In DNA, the CDR3 is TGTGCCAGCAGCTTAACGAGGCAAGAGACCCAGTGCTTC. It encodes CASSLTRQETQCF.

The V gene is TRBV20-1, the J gene TRBJ2-5; D gene unclear. The CDR3 runs to 12 residues. The V and J ends lost 1 base and 7 bases respectively, with 10 bases between them. Germline V gene lookup returns CDR1 DFQATT and CDR2 SNEGSKA (reference sequence). The CDR3 DNA reads TGCAGTGCTAGAGTTGGGGAAGGGACCCAGTACTTC. Its translation: CSARVGEGTQYF.

The CDR3, as DNA: TGTGCCAGCAGCTTCTCCTACTACGAGCAGTACTTC. This translates into CASSFSYYEQYF. The chain links TRBV28 to TRBJ2-7, with D hard to call. This CDR3 is 12 amino acids long. Germline-derived CDR1 and CDR2 are MDHEN and SYDVKM. V lost 6 bases to trimming and J lost 3 bases, with 9 bases between them.

This clonotype is classed as large. This rearrangement joins TRBV20-1 to TRBJ1-1; D unclear. The length of the CDR3 is 13 residues. Germline CDR1 and CDR2: DFQATT and SNEGSKA (reference sequence). The V end was cut by 0 bases, the J end by 8 bases, with 13 bases between. CDR3 in amino acids: CSARDPLDLEAFF. CDR3 DNA: TGCAGTGCTAGAGACCCTCTCGATTTGGAAGCTTTCTTT.

This rearrangement joins TRBV5-4 to TRBJ2-3; 7 bases align to TRBD2. This CDR3 is 16 amino acids long. V shed 0 bases and J 4 bases; nucleotides not matched to a gene: 8. The germline V gene has CDR1 SGHNT and CDR2 YYREEE (reference sequence). The CDR3 DNA reads TGTGCCAGCAGCTTGGTACGCGGGAGCGAGGCAGATACGCAGTATTTT. Translating gives CASSLVRGSEADTQYF.

The V and J genes are TRBV6-5 and TRBJ2-3; 9 positions match TRBD2. This CDR3 comprises 18 residues. Germline V gives CDR1 MNHEY, CDR2 SVGAGI. With 0 bases clipped from V and 2 bases from J, the junction kept 9 bases outside the gene matches. The CDR3 DNA reads TGTGCCAGCAGTTACTCCTCGACTAGCGGTGTGAACACAGATACGCAGTATTTT. It yields the protein CASSYSSTSGVNTDTQYF.

This chain joins TRBV7-2 and TRBJ2-7, with 7 bases fitting TRBD2. The ends lost 1 base at V and 0 bases at J; junction bases unmatched: 6. CDR1 and CDR2 (germline): SGHTA, FQGNSA. This CDR3 comprises 16 residues. For the CDR3, the DNA is TGTGCCAGCAGCTTAGGGCCAGCGGGAAGCTCCTACGAGCAGTACTTC. It specifies CASSLGPAGSSYEQYF.

The V and J genes are TRBV27 and TRBJ1-4; maybe TRBD1 (5 bases). Germline V gives CDR1 MNHEY, CDR2 SMNVEV (reference sequence). V was clipped by 6 bases and J by 16 bases, with 18 bases between them. This CDR3 contains 12 residues. The CDR3 loop reads CASSFHPRRGFF. Here the CDR3 DNA reads TGTGCCAGCAGCTTTCACCCCAGGAGGGGGTTTTTT.

This clonotype showed up just once. The chain carries TRBV28 and TRBJ1-6; no firm D call. The CDR3 contains 15 residues. The ends were cut back, 2 bases at V and 4 bases at J, with 9 bases in the middle. In germline, CDR1 is MDHEN, CDR2 SYDVKM. The DNA for the CDR3 is TGTGCCAGCAGTTTACCTTTAGGTTATAATTCACCCCTCCACTTT. It yields the protein CASSLPLGYNSPLHF.

This chain connects TRBV6-2 or TRBV6-3 to TRBJ1-6, with D uncertain. The germline V and J ends were trimmed by 7 bases and 8 bases, with 12 bases remaining between them. From germline, CDR1 is MNHEY and CDR2 SVGEGT. The CDR3 has 13 amino acids. The CDR3 coding sequence is TGTGCCAGCACCTTGACATGGCATTCACCCCTCCACTTT. Protein: CASTLTWHSPLHF.

The chain uses TRBV19 and TRBJ2-2; maybe TRBD1 (6 bases). The ends were cut back, 7 bases at V and 1 base at J, with 13 bases in the middle. The CDR3 sequence is 15 residues long. Germline CDR1 LNHDA, CDR2 SQIVND (reference sequence). CDR3 residues: CASKLDRRNTGELFF. As DNA, the CDR3 is TGTGCCAGTAAACTCGACAGGAGGAACACCGGGGAGCTGTTTTTT.

The chain has TRBV19 and TRBJ1-2, with D possibly being TRBD1 (6 bases). V lost 9 bases and J 6 bases, leaving 29 bases between the germline ends. This CDR3 comprises 17 residues. The V gene's germline CDR1 is LNHDA and CDR2 SQIVND (reference sequence). CDR3 loop: CASQVGHRDTSSNGYTF. The CDR3 bases are TGTGCCAGCCAAGTAGGGCACCGGGACACCTCCTCCAATGGCTACACCTTC.

V gene TRBV24-1 combines with J gene TRBJ2-5; D gene ambiguous. The length of the CDR3 is 15 residues. Germline V gene data show CDR1 as KGHDR and CDR2 as SFDVKD. V was trimmed by 0 bases and J by 1 base, leaving 8 bases between them. The CDR3, as DNA: TGTGCCACCAGTGATTTGGGGCAGCCCCAAGAGACCCAGTACTTC. Amino acids: CATSDLGQPQETQYF.

The rearrangement uses TRBV20-1 and TRBJ1-4; 7 nucleotides align to TRBD1. The germline V gene has CDR1 DFQATT and CDR2 SNEGSKA (reference sequence). V lost 6 bases and J lost 3; bases outside the gene matches: 13. The CDR3 is 16 amino acids. The CDR3 loop is CSARGTKGASNEKLFF. In DNA, the CDR3 is TGCAGTGCCCGCGGCACCAAGGGGGCATCTAATGAAAAACTGTTTTTT.